The next 28 T cell receptor beta chains were all read from a single sample in a study of blood T cell repertoires in COVID-19. Assay used: immunoSEQ multiplex PCR; TCRdb lists only in-frame clones, some missing. The sample yields about 140,000 clones, around 90% seen once. Sequencing was done on a sample of peripheral blood. The source of these receptors is a woman aged 60 to 75 with acute or convalescent COVID-19.

The J gene is TRBJ1-3, the V gene TRBV6-2 or TRBV6-3, with TRBD1 matching over 9 bases. Germline lookup yields CDR1 MNHEY and CDR2 SVGEGT. The CDR3 runs to 18 residues. The ends lost 2 bases at V and 0 bases at J; junction bases unmatched: 8. The CDR3 sequence is CASSYPTGGEYSGNTIYF. The CDR3 DNA reads as TGTGCCAGCAGTTACCCGACAGGGGGTGAATACTCTGGAAACACCATATATTTT.

This clone has more than one count but fewer than ten. This chain connects TRBV19 to TRBJ1-1; TRBD1 aligns across 10 bases. The CDR3 contains 15 residues. Germline V gives CDR1 LNHDA, CDR2 SQIVND (reference sequence). Losses at the gene ends were 1 base for V and 3 bases for J; bases not matched to a gene: 2. The CDR3 sequence is CASSIVGTGDTEAFF. CDR3 coding DNA: TGTGCCAGTAGTATAGTAGGGACAGGGGACACTGAAGCTTTCTTT.

This chain links TRBV19 with TRBJ1-6, with 7 positions matching TRBD1. The CDR3 contains 13 residues. CDR1 LNHDA and CDR2 SQIVND come from the germline V gene (reference sequence). V trimming: 5 bases; J trimming: 9 bases; junction bases outside the gene matches: 4. CDR3 sequence: CASSGRTGSPLHF. In DNA, the CDR3 is TGTGCCAGTAGTGGAAGGACAGGTTCACCCCTCCACTTT.

V is TRBV30 and J is TRBJ1-2; TRBD1 might be the D (5 bases). In germline, CDR1 is GTSNPN, CDR2 SVGIG (reference sequence). V shed 8 bases and J shed 3 bases, with 16 bases lying between them. There are 13 residues in the CDR3. The CDR3 sequence: CAGHTGTHYGYTF. The CDR3 DNA reads as TGTGCCGGACATACCGGGACTCACTATGGCTACACCTTC. Based on the CDR3 plus reference TRBV30 and TRBJ1-2, the full variable domain is SQTIHQWPATLVQPVGSPLSLECTVEGTSNPNLYWYRQAAGRGLQLLFYSVGIGQISSEVPQNLSASRPQDRQFILSSKKLLLSDSGFYLCAGHTGTHYGYTFGSGTRLTVV.

The gene calls are TRBV28 and TRBJ1-2; D remains ambiguous. V gave up 4 bases and J gave up 4 bases, with 22 bases separating them. Germline values: CDR1 MDHEN, CDR2 SYDVKM. CDR3 size: 17 residues. The DNA for the CDR3 is TGTGCCAGCAGTTCGGACCTTACAGCGGCGACGGGCTATGGCTACACCTTC. This gives the protein CASSSDLTAATGYGYTF.

V and J are TRBV30 and TRBJ2-3, with 11 bases that match TRBD2. Germline CDR1 GTSNPN, CDR2 SVGIG (reference sequence). The CDR3 contains 14 residues. J lost 5 bases, V lost 0 bases, and 1 base had no gene match. The CDR3 protein is CAWSVGLAGDTQYF. The CDR3, as DNA: TGTGCCTGGAGTGTAGGACTAGCGGGAGATACGCAGTATTTT.

The V gene is TRBV20-1, the J gene TRBJ2-3; D call uncertain. This CDR3 has 11 amino acids. CDR1 and CDR2 from the germline V gene are DFQATT and SNEGSKA (reference sequence). The V end was cut by 3 bases, the J end by 7 bases, with 8 bases between. The CDR3, as DNA: TGCAGTGCTAGTCCAGCGAATACGCAGTATTTT. Translating it yields CSASPANTQYF.

The chain employs TRBV7-3 and TRBJ2-2; D is unclear. This CDR3 region has 13 residues. Trimming left V 5 bases short and J 1 base short, with 5 bases between. The germline CDR1 and CDR2 sequences are SGHTA and FQGTGA. The CDR3 nucleotides read TGTGCCAGCAGCCCCCTGAACACCGGGGAGCTGTTTTTT. This codes for CASSPLNTGELFF.

The count of this clone is one. This chain connects TRBV2 to TRBJ2-1, with TRBD2 matching over 7 bases. Germline values: CDR1 SNHLY, CDR2 FYNNEI. The CDR3 extends over 11 amino acids. V gave up 7 bases and J gave up 10 bases; unmatched junction bases: 4. CDR3 DNA sequence: TGTGCCAGCAATGGGGGGGGAGAGCAGTTCTTC. Protein sequence: CASNGGGEQFF. Variable domain in full (rest from reference TRBV2 and TRBJ2-1): EPEVTQTPSHQVTQMGQEVILRCVPISNHLYFYWYRQILGQKVEFLVSFYNNEISEKSEIFDDQFSVERPDGSNFTLKIRSTKLEDSAMYFCASNGGGEQFFGPGTRLTVL.

V is TRBV19 and J is TRBJ2-4, with D possibly matching TRBD2 (5 bases). CDR3 length equals 15 residues. Trimming left V 7 bases short and J 0 bases short, with 13 bases between. CDR1 is LNHDA, CDR2 SQIVND, per germline (reference sequence). The CDR3 spells CASTQLGAAKNIQYF. CDR3 coding DNA: TGTGCCAGTACCCAACTGGGAGCAGCCAAAAACATTCAGTACTTC. Using reference TRBV19 and TRBJ2-4 for the parts outside the CDR3, the full variable domain is DGGITQSPKYLFRKEGQNVTLSCEQNLNHDAMYWYRQDPGQGLRLIYYSQIVNDFQKGDIAEGYSVSREKKESFPLTVTSAQKNPTAFYLCASTQLGAAKNIQYFGAGTRLSVL.

This chain links TRBV7-2 with TRBJ2-5, with 8 positions matching TRBD1. V shed 6 bases and J 3 bases; nucleotides not matched to a gene: 3. Germline lookup yields CDR1 SGHTA and CDR2 FQGNSA. This CDR3 contains 13 residues. CDR3 sequence reads: CASRATGEETQYF. In DNA form, the CDR3 reads TGTGCCAGCAGGGCGACAGGGGAAGAGACCCAGTACTTC.

V is TRBV5-1 and J is TRBJ1-5; D possibly corresponds to TRBD1 (6 bases). Trimming cost V 1 base and J 6 bases, with 14 bases left between them. The CDR3 extends over 15 amino acids. Germline loops: CDR1 SGHRS, CDR2 YFSETQ. The CDR3 spells CASSLSAGAGQPQHF. CDR3 in DNA: TGCGCCAGCAGCTTGTCAGCAGGGGCAGGTCAGCCCCAGCATTTT.

The chain is built from TRBV3-1 (or the pseudogene TRBV3-2) and TRBJ1-3; D is possibly TRBD1 (5 bases). The CDR3 has 14 residues. V was clipped by 4 bases and J by 1 base, with 8 bases between them. Germline values: CDR1 LGHDT, CDR2 YNNKEL (reference sequence). CDR3 DNA sequence: TGTGCCAGCAGCCCAGGGTTTTCTGGAAACACCATATATTTT. The encoded protein is CASSPGFSGNTIYF.

The chain combines TRBV28 with TRBJ1-6, with 10 bases aligning to TRBD1. V dropped 3 bases and J dropped 7; count of bases not matched to a gene: 9. The germline V gene has CDR1 MDHEN and CDR2 SYDVKM. The CDR3 contains 17 residues. This CDR3 reads CASSLFWDRGTNSPLHF. In DNA, the CDR3 is TGTGCCAGCAGTTTGTTCTGGGACAGGGGAACCAATTCACCCCTCCACTTT.

The chain links TRBV7-9 to TRBJ1-5; the D gene is possibly TRBD1 (5 bases). Germline loops: CDR1 SEHNR, CDR2 FQNEAQ (reference sequence). V was pared by 5 bases and J by 7 bases, with 15 bases between. CDR3 length equals 14 residues. CDR3 in amino acids: CASSGDQSGQPQHF. As DNA, the CDR3 is TGTGCCAGCAGCGGGGACCAAAGCGGGCAGCCCCAGCATTTT.

V usage is TRBV5-4 and J usage is TRBJ1-1; TRBD1 agrees at 12 bases. This CDR3 is 15 amino acids long. Unmatched junction bases numbered 5, after V lost 5 bases and J lost 3 bases. Germline values: CDR1 SGHNT, CDR2 YYREEE (reference sequence). DNA for the CDR3: TGTGCCAGCAGAGCGGGACAGGGGGCCTACACTGAAGCTTTCTTT. Translating it yields CASRAGQGAYTEAFF.

The chain carries TRBV7-9 and TRBJ1-1; D is unresolved. This CDR3 spans 14 amino acids. The germline gives CDR1 SEHNR, CDR2 FQNEAQ (reference sequence). V was clipped by 0 bases and J by 1 base, with 6 bases between them. CDR3 DNA: TGTGCCAGCAGCTTAGCGGGCAGGAACACTGAAGCTTTCTTT. It encodes CASSLAGRNTEAFF.

The chain carries TRBV23-1 and TRBJ2-3, with TRBD1 identical over 10 bases. TRBV23-1 is identified as an open reading frame with a role that is uncertain. The CDR3 sequence is 16 residues long. V shed 4 bases and J 4 bases; nucleotides not matched to a gene: 8. In DNA form, the CDR3 reads TGCGCCAGCAGTCCACTCCGGGACAGGGGTCCAGATACGCAGTATTTT. Translated, it gives CASSPLRDRGPDTQYF.

The chain links TRBV5-1 to TRBJ1-3, with TRBD1 matching 9 bases. This CDR3 is built from 16 residues. Germline CDR1 SGHRS, CDR2 YFSETQ. V lost 2 bases and J lost 4; bases outside the gene matches: 7. The chain's CDR3 is CASSFAGTGFGNTIYF. The DNA for the CDR3 is TGCGCCAGCAGCTTCGCCGGGACAGGGTTCGGAAACACCATATATTTT.

This chain connects TRBV30 to TRBJ2-7; 7 bases match TRBD1. Per germline, CDR1 GTSNPN and CDR2 SVGIG (reference sequence). The J segment lost 3 bases and the V segment lost 1 base, leaving 9 bases of the junction unmatched. The CDR3 extends over 15 amino acids. CDR3 nucleotide sequence: TGTGCCTGGAGTGCAGGGGACAGATATAGCTACGAGCAGTACTTC. It encodes CAWSAGDRYSYEQYF.

With regard to this clone: Germline is not matched at one junction end, which may reflect a read error. V and J are TRBV12-3 or TRBV12-4 and TRBJ2-5; perhaps TRBD1 as D (5 bases). The CDR3 runs to 12 residues. Here the CDR3 reads CASSAPARAPDF. DNA for the CDR3: TGTGCCAGCAGTGCCCCCGCCAGGGCGCCCGACTTC.

This chain links TRBV5-1 with TRBJ2-2; D unresolved. The germline CDR1 and CDR2 sequences are SGHRS and YFSETQ. This CDR3 is 14 amino acids long. V was trimmed by 4 bases and J by 6 bases, leaving 13 bases between them. CDR3 nucleotide sequence: TGCGCCAGCAGCCTTAGCACTGACTCCGGGGAGCTGTTTTTT. This sequence encodes CASSLSTDSGELFF.

The chain links TRBV5-1 to TRBJ2-5; 7 bases are a match to TRBD1. The CDR3 consists of 15 residues. V shed 4 bases, J shed 5 bases, and the junction held 11 bases outside the gene matches. Germline CDR1 SGHRS, CDR2 YFSETQ. This chain's CDR3 is CASSPQTGQGETQYF. The CDR3 DNA reads TGCGCCAGCAGCCCCCAGACAGGGCAGGGGGAGACCCAGTACTTC.

This chain joins TRBV25-1 and TRBJ1-1; 8 nucleotides match TRBD1. The CDR3 runs to 14 residues. After removal of 6 bases from V and 3 bases from J, the junction contained 6 bases not matched to a gene. Per germline, CDR1 MGHDK and CDR2 SYGVNS. CDR3 DNA sequence: TGTGCCAGCAGAAAGACAGGGGCGGACACTGAAGCTTTCTTT. Encoded protein: CASRKTGADTEAFF.

The chain uses TRBV18 and TRBJ1-5; tentative D call: TRBD1 (5 bases). Germline-derived CDR1 and CDR2 are KGHSH and LQKENI. With 3 bases removed from V and 4 bases from J, the gap between germline ends came to 13 bases. The CDR3 is 15 amino acids. CDR3 DNA sequence: TGTGCCAGCTCACCTACCGACAGTTTTAATCAGCCCCAGCATTTT. Its translation is CASSPTDSFNQPQHF.

This chain links TRBV27 with TRBJ1-4; D is ambiguous. The germline CDR1 and CDR2 sequences are MNHEY and SMNVEV (reference sequence). There are 13 residues in the CDR3. V was pared by 4 bases and J by 14 bases, with 17 bases between. The chain's CDR3 is CASSSLPVGSLFF. DNA of the CDR3: TGTGCCAGCAGTTCCCTCCCGGTTGGGAGCCTGTTTTTT.

This CDR3 is CASSPGRQRDTIYF. Written as DNA, the CDR3 is TGTGCCAGCAGCCCCGGACGGCAGAGGGACACCATATATTTT. V usage is TRBV7-2 and J usage is TRBJ1-3; unclear D gene. The CDR3 is 14 amino acids. V was pared by 5 bases and J by 8 bases, with 16 bases between. Looked up from germline, CDR1 is SGHTA and CDR2 is FQGNSA.

The genes are TRBV5-1 and TRBJ1-2; D is uncertain. Germline values: CDR1 SGHRS, CDR2 YFSETQ. The CDR3 runs 12 residues. V was cut by 4 bases and J by 5 bases, with 9 bases left in between. The CDR3 spells CASSKEEYGYTF. In nucleotides, the CDR3 is TGCGCCAGCAGCAAGGAGGAATATGGCTACACCTTC.